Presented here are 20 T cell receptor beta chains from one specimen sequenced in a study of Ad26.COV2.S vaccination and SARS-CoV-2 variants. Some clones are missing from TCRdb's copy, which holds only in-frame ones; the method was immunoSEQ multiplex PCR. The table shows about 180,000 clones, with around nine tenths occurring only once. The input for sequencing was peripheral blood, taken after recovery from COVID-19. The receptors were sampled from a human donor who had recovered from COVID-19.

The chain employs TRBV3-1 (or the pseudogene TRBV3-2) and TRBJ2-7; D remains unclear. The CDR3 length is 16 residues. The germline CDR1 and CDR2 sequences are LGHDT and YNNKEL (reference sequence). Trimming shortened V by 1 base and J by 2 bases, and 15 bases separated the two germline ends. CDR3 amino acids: CASSQAPPLGPYEQYF. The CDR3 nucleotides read TGTGCCAGCAGCCAAGCCCCCCCGCTTGGTCCCTACGAGCAGTACTTC.

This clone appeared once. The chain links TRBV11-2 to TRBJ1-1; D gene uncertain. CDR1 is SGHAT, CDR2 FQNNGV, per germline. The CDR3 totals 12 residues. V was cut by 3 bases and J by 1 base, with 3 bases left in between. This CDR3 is CASSFPNTEAFF. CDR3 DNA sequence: TGTGCCAGCAGCTTCCCGAACACTGAAGCTTTCTTT.

The CDR3 sequence: CAISEDPFQGAEAFF. CDR3 DNA: TGTGCCATCAGTGAGGACCCATTCCAGGGAGCTGAAGCTTTCTTT. This rearrangement joins TRBV10-3 to TRBJ1-1; D perhaps matches TRBD1 (5 bases). The CDR3 sequence is 15 residues long. Germline loops: CDR1 ENHRY, CDR2 SYGVKD. The V and J ends lost 2 bases and 6 bases respectively, with 16 bases between them.

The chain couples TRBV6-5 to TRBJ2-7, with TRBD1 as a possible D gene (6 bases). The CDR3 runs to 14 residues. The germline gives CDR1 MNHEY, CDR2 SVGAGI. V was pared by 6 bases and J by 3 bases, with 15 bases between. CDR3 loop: CASRARGHDYEQYF. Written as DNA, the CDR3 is TGTGCCAGCAGGGCACGGGGACACGACTACGAGCAGTACTTC.

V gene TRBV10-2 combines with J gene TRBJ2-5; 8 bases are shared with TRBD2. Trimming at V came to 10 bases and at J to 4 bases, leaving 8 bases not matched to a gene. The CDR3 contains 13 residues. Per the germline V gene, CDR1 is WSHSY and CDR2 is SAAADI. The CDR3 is CATSGLAPETQYF. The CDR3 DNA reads TGCGCCACCTCTGGACTAGCCCCAGAGACCCAGTACTTC.

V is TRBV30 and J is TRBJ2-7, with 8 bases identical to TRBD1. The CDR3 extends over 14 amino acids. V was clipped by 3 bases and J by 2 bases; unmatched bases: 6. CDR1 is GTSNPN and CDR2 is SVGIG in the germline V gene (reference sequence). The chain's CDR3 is CAWSQGAPAYEQYF. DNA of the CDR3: TGTGCCTGGAGCCAGGGGGCACCTGCCTACGAGCAGTACTTC.

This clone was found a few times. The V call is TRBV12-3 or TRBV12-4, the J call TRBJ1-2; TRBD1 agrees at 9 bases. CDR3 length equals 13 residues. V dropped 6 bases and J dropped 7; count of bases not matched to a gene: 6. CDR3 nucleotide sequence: TGTGCCAGCAGCCAGACAGGGGGAGTTGGCTACACCTTC. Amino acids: CASSQTGGVGYTF.

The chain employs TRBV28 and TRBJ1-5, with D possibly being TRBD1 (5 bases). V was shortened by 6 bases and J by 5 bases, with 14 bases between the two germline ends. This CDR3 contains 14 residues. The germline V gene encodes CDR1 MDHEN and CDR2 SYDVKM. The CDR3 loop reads CASRFRVGDQPQHF. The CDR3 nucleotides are TGTGCCAGCAGGTTCAGGGTAGGGGATCAGCCCCAGCATTTT.

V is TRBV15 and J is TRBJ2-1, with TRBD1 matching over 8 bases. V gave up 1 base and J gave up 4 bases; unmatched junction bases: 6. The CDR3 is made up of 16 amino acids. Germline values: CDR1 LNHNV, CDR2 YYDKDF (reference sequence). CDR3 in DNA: TGTGCCACCAGCAGAGTCTGGACAGGGACATACAATGAGCAGTTCTTC. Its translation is CATSRVWTGTYNEQFF.

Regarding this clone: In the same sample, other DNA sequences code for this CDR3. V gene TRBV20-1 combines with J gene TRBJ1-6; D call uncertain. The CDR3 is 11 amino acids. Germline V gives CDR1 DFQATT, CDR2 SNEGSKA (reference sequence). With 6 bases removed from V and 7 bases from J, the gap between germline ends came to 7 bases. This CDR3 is CSARPNSPLHF. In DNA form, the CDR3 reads TGCAGTGCAAGACCCAATTCACCCCTCCACTTT.

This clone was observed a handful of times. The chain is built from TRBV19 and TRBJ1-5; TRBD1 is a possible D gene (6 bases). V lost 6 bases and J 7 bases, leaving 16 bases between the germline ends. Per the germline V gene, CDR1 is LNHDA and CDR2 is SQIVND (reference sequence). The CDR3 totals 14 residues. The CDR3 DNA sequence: TGTGCCAGTAGATTCAGGGGAGCAGGACAGCCCCAGCATTTT. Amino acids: CASRFRGAGQPQHF.

The CDR3 region is CASSQDGASSYNSPLHF. CDR3 DNA: TGTGCCAGCAGCCAAGACGGTGCGAGCTCCTATAATTCACCCCTCCACTTT. The rearrangement links TRBV3-1 (or the pseudogene TRBV3-2) to TRBJ1-6; no clear D gene. With 0 bases removed from V and 0 bases from J, the gap between germline ends came to 9 bases. Germline V gene sequence: CDR1 LGHDT, CDR2 YNNKEL (reference sequence). The CDR3 has 17 residues.

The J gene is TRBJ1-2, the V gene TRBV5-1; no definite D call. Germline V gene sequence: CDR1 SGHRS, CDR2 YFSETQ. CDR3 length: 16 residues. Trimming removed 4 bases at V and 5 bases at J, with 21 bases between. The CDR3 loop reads CASSHVNKAAGYGYTF. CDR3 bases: TGCGCCAGCAGCCACGTGAATAAGGCGGCGGGTTATGGCTACACCTTC.

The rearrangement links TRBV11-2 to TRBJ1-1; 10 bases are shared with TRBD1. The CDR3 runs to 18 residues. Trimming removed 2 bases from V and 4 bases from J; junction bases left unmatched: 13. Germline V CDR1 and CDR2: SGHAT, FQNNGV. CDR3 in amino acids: CASSLWDRGNEGGTEAFF. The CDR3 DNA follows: TGTGCCAGCAGCTTATGGGACAGGGGAAATGAGGGGGGCACTGAAGCTTTCTTT.

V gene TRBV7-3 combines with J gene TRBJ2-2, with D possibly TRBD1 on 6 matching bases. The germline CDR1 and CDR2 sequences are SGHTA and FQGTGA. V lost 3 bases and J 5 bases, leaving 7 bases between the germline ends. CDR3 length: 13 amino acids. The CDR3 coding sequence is TGTGCCAGCAGCTTTACAGGGACCGGGGAGCTGTTTTTT. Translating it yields CASSFTGTGELFF.

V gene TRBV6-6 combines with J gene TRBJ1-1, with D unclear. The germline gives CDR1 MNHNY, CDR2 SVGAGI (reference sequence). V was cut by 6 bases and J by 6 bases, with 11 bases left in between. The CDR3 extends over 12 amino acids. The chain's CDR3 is CASRPEFAEAFF. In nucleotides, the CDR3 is TGTGCCAGCAGACCCGAGTTCGCTGAAGCTTTCTTT.

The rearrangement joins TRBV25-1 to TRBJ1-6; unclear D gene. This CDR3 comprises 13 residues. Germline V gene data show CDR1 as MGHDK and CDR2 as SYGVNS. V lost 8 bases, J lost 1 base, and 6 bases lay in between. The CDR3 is CASQRSYNSPLHF. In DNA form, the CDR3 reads TGTGCCAGCCAACGGTCCTATAATTCACCCCTCCACTTT.

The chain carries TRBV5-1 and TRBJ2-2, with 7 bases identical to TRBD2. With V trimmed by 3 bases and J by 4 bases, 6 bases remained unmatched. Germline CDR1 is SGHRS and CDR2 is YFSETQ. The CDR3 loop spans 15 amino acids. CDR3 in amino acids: CASSSRDYVTGELFF. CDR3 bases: TGCGCCAGCAGCTCCCGGGACTACGTCACCGGGGAGCTGTTTTTT.

In nucleotides, the CDR3 is TGTGCCTGGGACTGGAACACTGAAGCTTTCTTT. It specifies CAWDWNTEAFF. The chain has TRBV30 and TRBJ1-1; D unresolved. The CDR3 runs to 11 residues. CDR1 GTSNPN and CDR2 SVGIG come from the germline V gene (reference sequence). V gave up 5 bases and J gave up 1 base, with 5 bases separating them. The full variable domain, completed using reference TRBV30 and TRBJ1-1, is SQTIHQWPATLVQPVGSPLSLECTVEGTSNPNLYWYRQAAGRGLQLLFYSVGIGQISSEVPQNLSASRPQDRQFILSSKKLLLSDSGFYLCAWDWNTEAFFGQGTRLTVV.

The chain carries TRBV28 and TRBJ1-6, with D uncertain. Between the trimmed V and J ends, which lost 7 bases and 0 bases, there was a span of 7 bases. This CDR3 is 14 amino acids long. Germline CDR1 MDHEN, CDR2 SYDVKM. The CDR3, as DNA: TGTGCCAGCACGTTAAGCTCCTATAATTCACCCCTCCACTTT. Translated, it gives CASTLSSYNSPLHF.